Below, 21 T cell receptor beta chains from the same sample are listed, as sequenced in a study of T cell clusters in autoimmune cytopenias. Each sample's input was roughly 250 ng genomic DNA, roughly 40,000 genome equivalents. Multiplex touch-down PCR amplified TRB using TRB-A and TRB-B pools in one tube. TCRdb reanalyzed the multiplex PCR reads and collapses them to one entry per CDR3 protein, without DNA. This sample contains fewer than 8,500 distinct CDR3 sequences. The sequenced sample was peripheral blood. The receptors originated from a human donor with an autoimmune cytopenia or autoimmune hepatitis (not recorded which).

This clonotype ranks as medium-sized in terms of frequency. The chain recombines TRBV20-1 with TRBJ2-2. Germline V gives CDR1 DFQATT, CDR2 SNEGSKA (reference sequence). CDR3 length: 15 residues. The CDR3 region is CSARVVGPHTGELFF.

This clonotype ranks as medium-sized in terms of frequency. The chain is built from TRBV7-9 and TRBJ2-7; the TRBD1 assignment by TCRdb is unverifiable without DNA. The CDR3 consists of 15 residues. Germline V gene lookup returns CDR1 SEHNR and CDR2 FQNEAQ (reference sequence). CDR3 residues: CASSSPDRGPHGQYF.

This clonotype shows up as medium-sized by frequency. This CDR3 is CASSAWDSPNSPLHF. The chain uses TRBV10-2 and TRBJ1-6; as DNA is missing, the TRBD1 call by TCRdb cannot be tested. The CDR3 has 15 residues. Germline lookup yields CDR1 WSHSY and CDR2 SAAADI.

The CDR3 spells CASSQERDTGGSYEQYF. The chain joins TRBV4-3 to TRBJ2-7; TCRdb's D call, TRBD1, is unchecked because there is no DNA. CDR1 and CDR2 (germline): LGHNA, YSLEER. The CDR3 consists of 17 residues.

This clonotype registers medium-sized (0.01 to 0.1%) by frequency. V is TRBV7-9 and J is TRBJ2-7. CDR3 length: 13 residues. Germline CDR1 reads SEHNR; CDR2 reads FQNEAQ (reference sequence). The CDR3 loop is CASSPAGAWEQYF.

This clonotype is deemed medium-sized by its frequency. The chain combines TRBV6-2 or TRBV6-3 with TRBJ1-5. Germline V CDR1 and CDR2: MNHEY, SVGEGT. This CDR3 region has 14 residues. CDR3 protein: CASSYSGQRQPQHF.

This clonotype counts as medium-sized by frequency. The gene calls are TRBV29-1 and TRBJ2-3; TCRdb's D gene call, TRBD1, goes unchecked for lack of DNA. From germline, CDR1 is SQVTM and CDR2 ANQGSEA. There are 13 residues in the CDR3. CDR3 sequence reads: CSVGAGTSDTQYF.

This chain uses TRBV20-1 with TRBJ2-1; TCRdb indicates TRBD2, and absent DNA this call remains unverified. CDR1 and CDR2 (germline): DFQATT, SNEGSKA (reference sequence). The CDR3 is 20 residues long. CDR3: CSARARGTSGRLGLYNEQFF.

This clonotype is medium-sized by frequency. V is TRBV15 and J is TRBJ2-7; as DNA is missing, the TRBD1 call by TCRdb cannot be tested. This CDR3 is 15 amino acids long. Germline V gene lookup returns CDR1 LNHNV and CDR2 YYDKDF (reference sequence). The CDR3 protein is CATSRERGEWYEQYF. Together with reference TRBV15 and TRBJ2-7, the CDR3 gives the full variable domain: DAMVIQNPRYQVTQFGKPVTLSCSQTLNHNVMYWYQQKSSQAPKLLFHYYDKDFNNEADTPDNFQSRRPNTSFCFLDIRSPGLGDTAMYLCATSRERGEWYEQYFGPGTRLTVT.

This rearrangement joins TRBV5-1 to TRBJ1-5. The CDR3 loop spans 13 amino acids. In germline, CDR1 is SGHRS, CDR2 YFSETQ. CDR3 amino acids: CASSSSLGQPQHF.

This clonotype is labeled medium-sized based on frequency. J is TRBJ1-2 and V is TRBV15. The CDR3 has 17 residues. Germline lookup yields CDR1 LNHNV and CDR2 YYDKDF (reference sequence). The CDR3 sequence is CATSRDRVAGANYGYTF.

This rearrangement joins TRBV20-1 to TRBJ1-2; TCRdb lists TRBD1, though no DNA is available to test this call. Per the germline V gene, CDR1 is DFQATT and CDR2 is SNEGSKA (reference sequence). The CDR3 length is 15 residues. The CDR3 loop is CSAFTDPRQTTGYTF.

The J gene is TRBJ2-1, the V gene TRBV19; TCRdb's D gene call, TRBD2, goes unchecked for lack of DNA. This CDR3 comprises 14 residues. Per the germline V gene, CDR1 is LNHDA and CDR2 is SQIVND (reference sequence). CDR3 sequence reads: CASKGAGGNNEQFF. Based on the CDR3 plus reference TRBV19 and TRBJ2-1, the full variable domain is DGGITQSPKYLFRKEGQNVTLSCEQNLNHDAMYWYRQDPGQGLRLIYYSQIVNDFQKGDIAEGYSVSREKKESFPLTVTSAQKNPTAFYLCASKGAGGNNEQFFGPGTRLTVL.

Frequency places this clonotype as medium-sized. The chain recombines TRBV28 with TRBJ2-2; TCRdb's D call of TRBD2 is untestable without DNA. This CDR3 spans 16 amino acids. Germline-derived CDR1 and CDR2 are MDHEN and SYDVKM. The CDR3 sequence: CASRTSGSGGTGELFF.

The chain has TRBV4-3 and TRBJ2-7; the D gene TCRdb calls, TRBD2, cannot be checked with no DNA. Germline CDR1 LGHNA, CDR2 YSLEER. The CDR3 runs to 14 residues. This chain's CDR3 is CASSQVGGINEQYF.

By frequency, this clonotype is medium-sized. This chain connects TRBV19 to TRBJ2-3; TCRdb calls TRBD1, which cannot be checked without DNA. The V gene's germline CDR1 is LNHDA and CDR2 SQIVND (reference sequence). The CDR3 loop spans 16 amino acids. CDR3 amino acids: CASSIDLRDKSDTQYF. Full variable domain (rest looked up from reference TRBV19 and TRBJ2-3): DGGITQSPKYLFRKEGQNVTLSCEQNLNHDAMYWYRQDPGQGLRLIYYSQIVNDFQKGDIAEGYSVSREKKESFPLTVTSAQKNPTAFYLCASSIDLRDKSDTQYFGPGTRLTVL.

The chain is built from TRBV5-4 and TRBJ2-7. CDR1 and CDR2 from the germline V gene are SGHNT and YYREEE (reference sequence). The CDR3 has 14 amino acids. CDR3 sequence: CASSLEATSYEQYF.

This clonotype is classed as medium-sized by frequency. This chain links TRBV6-5 with TRBJ2-1. Germline V lookup: CDR1 MNHEY, CDR2 SVGAGI. The CDR3 has 14 residues. The CDR3 is CASSYRQTTNEQFF.

The chain combines TRBV6-6 with TRBJ2-2; as DNA is missing, the TRBD2 call by TCRdb cannot be tested. Germline V CDR1 and CDR2: MNHNY, SVGAGI (reference sequence). The CDR3 length is 13 residues. CDR3 sequence: CASKLASTGELFF.

V is TRBV7-9 and J is TRBJ2-5; TCRdb reports TRBD2, a call that lacks DNA to check it against. The CDR3 covers 17 residues. The germline V gene has CDR1 SEHNR and CDR2 FQNEAQ (reference sequence). This CDR3 reads CASSSFGLAGHQETQYF.

This sequence joins TRBV7-9 and TRBJ2-7; lacking DNA, the TRBD2 call made by TCRdb goes unchecked. Germline V gene sequence: CDR1 SEHNR, CDR2 FQNEAQ (reference sequence). CDR3 length equals 18 residues. The CDR3 region is CASSFPQFPGTDSYEQYF.